This T cell receptor (beta chain) was profiled in a study of blood T cell repertoires in COVID-19. Study-wide background: Collection of acute and convalescent COVID-19 samples took place in the United States, Italy and Spain. PBMCs, B-cell-depleted T cells, or T cells were the source of the cDNA or gDNA that made up the material.

The ends were cut back, 5 bases at V and 12 bases at J, with 20 bases in the middle. The CDR3 has 15 amino acids. CDR1 SNHLY and CDR2 FYNNEI come from the germline V gene. This clone came up a few times. In the original analysis: Using reference gene primer amplification, nucleated cell counts were estimated. Clones were read by immunoSEQ multiplex PCR, and TCRdb kept only the in-frame ones, dropping some. That table is the source of V, J and clone size, and D and trimming were worked out from the DNA. Here the sample spans under 200,000 clones, under 80% being singletons. Input material: peripheral blood. This chain uses TRBV2 with TRBJ2-6; D perhaps matches TRBD1 (5 bases). The TCR sequence derives from a woman at least 80 years old with acute or convalescent COVID-19. This chain's CDR3 is CASSPRQTSVPVLTF. The CDR3 DNA follows: TGTGCCAGCAGTCCCAGACAGACCTCTGTTCCCGTCCTGACTTTC.